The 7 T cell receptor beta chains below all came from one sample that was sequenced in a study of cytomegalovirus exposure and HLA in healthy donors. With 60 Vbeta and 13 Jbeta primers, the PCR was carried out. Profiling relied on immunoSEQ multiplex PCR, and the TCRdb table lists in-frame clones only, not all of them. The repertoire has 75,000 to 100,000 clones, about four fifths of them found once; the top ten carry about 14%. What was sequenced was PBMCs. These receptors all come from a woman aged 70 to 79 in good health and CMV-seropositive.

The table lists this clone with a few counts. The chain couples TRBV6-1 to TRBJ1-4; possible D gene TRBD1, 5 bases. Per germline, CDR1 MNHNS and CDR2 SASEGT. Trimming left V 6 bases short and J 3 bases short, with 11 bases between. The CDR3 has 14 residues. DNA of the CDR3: TGTGCCAGCAGAGCAGGGTATTCTAATGAAAAACTGTTTTTT. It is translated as CASRAGYSNEKLFF.

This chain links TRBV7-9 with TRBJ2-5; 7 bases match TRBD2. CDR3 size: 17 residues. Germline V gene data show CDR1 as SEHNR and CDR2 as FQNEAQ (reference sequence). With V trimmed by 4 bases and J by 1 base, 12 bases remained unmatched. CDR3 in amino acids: CASSSLSGGPLQETQYF. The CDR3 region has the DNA TGTGCCAGCAGCTCCCTTTCGGGGGGACCTCTCCAAGAGACCCAGTACTTC.

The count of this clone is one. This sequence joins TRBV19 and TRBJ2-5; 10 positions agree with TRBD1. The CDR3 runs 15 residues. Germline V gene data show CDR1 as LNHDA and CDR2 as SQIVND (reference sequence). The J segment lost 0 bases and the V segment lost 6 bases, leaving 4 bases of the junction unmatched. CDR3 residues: CASRSDRGYQETQYF. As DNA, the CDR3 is TGTGCCAGTAGATCGGACAGGGGGTACCAAGAGACCCAGTACTTC.

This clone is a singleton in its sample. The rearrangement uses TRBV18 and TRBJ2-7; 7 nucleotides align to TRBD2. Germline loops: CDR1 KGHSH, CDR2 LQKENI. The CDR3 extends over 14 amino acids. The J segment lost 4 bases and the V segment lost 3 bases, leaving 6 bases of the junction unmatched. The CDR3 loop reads CASSPQREIYEQYF. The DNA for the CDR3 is TGTGCCAGCTCACCGCAGCGGGAAATATACGAGCAGTACTTC.

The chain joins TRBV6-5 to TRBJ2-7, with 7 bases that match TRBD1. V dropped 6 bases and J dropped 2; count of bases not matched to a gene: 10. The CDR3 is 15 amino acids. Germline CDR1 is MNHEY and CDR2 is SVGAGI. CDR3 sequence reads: CASRKPGQPAYEQYF. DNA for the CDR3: TGTGCCAGCAGAAAACCGGGACAGCCGGCCTACGAGCAGTACTTC.

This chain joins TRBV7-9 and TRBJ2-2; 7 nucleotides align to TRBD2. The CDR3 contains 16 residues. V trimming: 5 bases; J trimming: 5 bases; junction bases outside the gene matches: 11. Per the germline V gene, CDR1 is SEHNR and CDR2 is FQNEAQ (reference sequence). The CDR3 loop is CASSTALGGGTGELFF. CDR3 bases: TGTGCCAGCAGCACCGCGCTGGGGGGGGGTACCGGGGAGCTGTTTTTT.

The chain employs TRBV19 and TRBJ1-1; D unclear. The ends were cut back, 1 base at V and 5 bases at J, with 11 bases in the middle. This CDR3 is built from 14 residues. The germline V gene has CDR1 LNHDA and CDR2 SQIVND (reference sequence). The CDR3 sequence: CASSIAGTGTEAFF. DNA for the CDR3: TGTGCCAGTAGTATAGCCGGTACGGGGACTGAAGCTTTCTTT.